This T cell receptor beta chain was observed in a study of neurological immune-mediated disorders. A 10-nucleotide random UMI tagged transcripts in template-switch 5'RACE cDNA synthesis. Each CDR3 protein is one row after TCRdb ran MiXCR on the 5' RACE reads. Counted here are roughly 65,000 distinct CDR3 sequences, approximately 5.1% occurring once; the ten biggest clones make up roughly 5%. This clonotype appeared many times. V dropped 4 bases and J dropped 5 bases, with 20 bases sitting between them. This CDR3 is 16 amino acids long. Germline assignment: CDR1 SGHRS and CDR2 YFSETQ. The chain recombines TRBV5-1 with TRBJ2-3, with D tentatively TRBD2 (6 bases). The source material was PBMCs. The origin of this receptor is a human donor with multiple sclerosis. The donor label of this sample is uncertain. The CDR3 DNA follows: TGCGCCAGCAGCCTCTATCCCGGGGGAATGATAGATACGCAGTATTTT. Translation: CASSLYPGGMIDTQYF. Variable domain in full (rest from reference TRBV5-1 and TRBJ2-3): KAGVTQTPRYLIKTRGQQVTLSCSPISGHRSVSWYQQTPGQGLQFLFEYFSETQRNKGNFPGRFSGRQFSNSRSEMNVSTLELGDSALYLCASSLYPGGMIDTQYFGPGTRLTVL.